This T cell receptor beta chain was profiled in a study of OX40 agonist ivuxolimab in advanced cancers. CDR1 and CDR2 (germline): SGDLS, YYNGEE. V shed 4 bases, J shed 4 bases, and the junction held 11 bases outside the gene matches. The CDR3 covers 16 residues. Profiling relied on immunoSEQ multiplex PCR, and the TCRdb table lists in-frame clones only, not all of them. Of around 80,000 clones listed, roughly nine tenths are singletons. This clonotype was obtained from an adult with an advanced solid tumor such as melanoma, head and neck, liver or kidney cancer. This chain links TRBV9 with TRBJ2-1; 7 bases map to TRBD1. This material consisted of CD4+ or CD8+ T cells sorted from blood, taken in a trial of the OX40 agonist ivuxolimab. In nucleotides, the CDR3 is TGTGCCAGCAGCCCTGGTCCCGGGACAGTATACAATGAGCAGTTCTTC. Amino acid sequence: CASSPGPGTVYNEQFF.